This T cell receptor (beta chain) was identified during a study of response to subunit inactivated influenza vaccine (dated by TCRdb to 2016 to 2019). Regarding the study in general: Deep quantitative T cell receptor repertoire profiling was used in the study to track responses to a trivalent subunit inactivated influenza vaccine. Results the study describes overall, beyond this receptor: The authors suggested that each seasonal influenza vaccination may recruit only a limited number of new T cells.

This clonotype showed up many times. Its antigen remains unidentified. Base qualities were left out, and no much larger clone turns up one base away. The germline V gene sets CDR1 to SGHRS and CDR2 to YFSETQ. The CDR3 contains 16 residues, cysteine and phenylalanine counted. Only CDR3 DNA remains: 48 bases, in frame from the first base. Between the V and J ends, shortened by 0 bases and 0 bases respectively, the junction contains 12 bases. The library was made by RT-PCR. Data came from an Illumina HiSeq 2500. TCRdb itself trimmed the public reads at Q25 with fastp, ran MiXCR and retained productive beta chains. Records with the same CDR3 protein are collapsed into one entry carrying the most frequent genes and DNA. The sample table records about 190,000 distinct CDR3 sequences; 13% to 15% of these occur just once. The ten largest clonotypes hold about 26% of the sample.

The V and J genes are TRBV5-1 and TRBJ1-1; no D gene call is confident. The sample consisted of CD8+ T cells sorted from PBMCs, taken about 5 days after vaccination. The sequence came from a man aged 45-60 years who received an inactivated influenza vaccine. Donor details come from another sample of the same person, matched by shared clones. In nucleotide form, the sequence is TGCGCCAGCAGCTTGGCCGGGCAGGCCATGAACACTGAAGCTTTCTTT. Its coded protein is CASSLAGQAMNTEAFF.